Shown below are 16 T cell receptor beta chains from a single sample sequenced in a study of blood T cell repertoires in COVID-19. Profiling relied on immunoSEQ multiplex PCR, and the TCRdb table lists in-frame clones only, not all of them. The table has roughly 49,000 clones, about four fifths seen once; the top ten hold around 5.7%. The sequencing input was peripheral blood. Receptors originate from a woman of 80 years or more with acute or convalescent COVID-19.

CDR3 DNA: TGTGCCAGCAGCTTGGCAGGGGGAAACTCCTACGAGCAGTACTTC. Translated, it gives CASSLAGGNSYEQYF. The V gene is TRBV5-4, the J gene TRBJ2-7; 7 nucleotides align to TRBD1. The CDR3 is 15 amino acids. CDR1 and CDR2 (germline): SGHNT, YYREEE (reference sequence). The V gene end was trimmed by 0 bases and the J gene end by 0 bases; junction bases not matched to a gene: 3.

The chain has TRBV10-2 and TRBJ2-3, with D possibly matching TRBD2 (5 bases). The CDR3 runs 16 residues. V was trimmed by 0 bases and J by 2 bases, leaving 12 bases between them. The germline CDR1 and CDR2 sequences are WSHSY and SAAADI. Written as DNA, the CDR3 is TGCGCCAGCAGTGAGTCCCTAGCATTCCCCACAGATACGCAGTATTTT. This gives the protein CASSESLAFPTDTQYF.

This chain connects TRBV12-3 or TRBV12-4 to TRBJ1-2, with 8 nucleotides matching TRBD1. The length of the CDR3 is 13 residues. V shed 3 bases, J shed 4 bases, and the junction held 1 base outside the gene matches. The CDR3 spells CASSLQGAYGYTF. The CDR3 region has the DNA TGTGCCAGCAGTTTGCAGGGGGCCTATGGCTACACCTTC.

The V call is TRBV18, the J call TRBJ2-1; 9 bases are shared with TRBD1. Per the germline V gene, CDR1 is KGHSH and CDR2 is LQKENI. The V and J ends lost 5 bases and 6 bases, in that order; junction bases with no gene match: 8. The CDR3 has 15 amino acids. CDR3 sequence reads: CASSLTGGMINEQFF. CDR3 bases: TGTGCCAGCTCATTGACAGGGGGAATGATCAATGAGCAGTTCTTC.

V usage is TRBV12-3 or TRBV12-4 and J usage is TRBJ1-1; weak D call: TRBD1 (6 bases). The ends were cut back, 10 bases at V and 0 bases at J, with 12 bases in the middle. This CDR3 region has 13 residues. CDR3 DNA: TGTGCCATCCTTCAGGGGATGAACACTGAAGCTTTCTTT. It codes for CAILQGMNTEAFF.

The count of this clone is one. The CDR3 is CASGLVRGELFF. The CDR3 DNA reads TGTGCTAGTGGTTTGGTCAGGGGAGAACTGTTTTTT. The chain links TRBV12-5 to TRBJ1-4; a weak D match, TRBD1 (6 bases). The CDR3 covers 12 residues. CDR1 is LGHNT and CDR2 is FRNRAP in the germline V gene. Trimming removed 0 bases from V and 12 bases from J, with 8 bases in between. Together with reference TRBV12-5 and TRBJ1-4, the CDR3 gives the full variable domain: DARVTQTPRHKVTEMGQEVTMRCQPILGHNTVFWYRQTMMQGLELLAYFRNRAPLDDSGMPKDRFSAEMPDATLATLKIQPSEPRDSAVYFCASGLVRGELFFGSGTQLSVL.

The chain couples TRBV9 to TRBJ2-5; 10 bases are shared with TRBD2. Germline V gene lookup returns CDR1 SGDLS and CDR2 YYNGEE. V was clipped by 4 bases and J by 1 base; unmatched bases: 7. CDR3 length: 16 amino acids. The CDR3 region has the DNA TGTGCCAGCAGCTTTCGTAGCGGGGGGCTCCAAGAGACCCAGTACTTC. It codes for CASSFRSGGLQETQYF.

The V call is TRBV5-1, the J call TRBJ1-2; TRBD1 agrees at 7 bases. CDR3 length: 13 residues. From germline, CDR1 is SGHRS and CDR2 YFSETQ. V dropped 4 bases and J dropped 8; count of bases not matched to a gene: 8. The CDR3 coding sequence is TGCGCCAGCAGCCTGGGCAGGGGGGAAGGCTACACCTTC. Translation gives CASSLGRGEGYTF.

The V and J genes are TRBV7-9 and TRBJ1-1; 8 bases fit TRBD1. The germline V gene has CDR1 SEHNR and CDR2 FQNEAQ (reference sequence). Trimming at V came to 5 bases and at J to 5 bases, leaving 7 bases not matched to a gene. The CDR3 is 14 residues long. This CDR3 is CASSRTGGVTEAFF. The DNA of the CDR3 is TGTGCCAGCAGCCGTACAGGGGGGGTAACTGAAGCTTTCTTT.

This sequence joins TRBV18 and TRBJ1-1; tentative D call: TRBD1 (5 bases). In germline, CDR1 is KGHSH, CDR2 LQKENI. V was pared by 7 bases and J by 1 base, with 10 bases between. The CDR3 spans 13 residues. CDR3 sequence: CASLLQENTEAFF. The CDR3 DNA sequence: TGTGCCAGCTTACTACAGGAGAACACTGAAGCTTTCTTT. The whole variable domain, filled in from reference TRBV18 and TRBJ1-1, reads NAGVMQNPRHLVRRRGQEARLRCSPMKGHSHVYWYRQLPEEGLKFMVYLQKENIIDESGMPKERFSAEFPKEGPSILRIQQVVRGDSAAYFCASLLQENTEAFFGQGTRLTVV.

This chain uses TRBV30 with TRBJ1-2; D uncertain. Trimming left V 4 bases short and J 8 bases short, with 14 bases between. The germline V gene has CDR1 GTSNPN and CDR2 SVGIG (reference sequence). CDR3 size: 12 residues. As DNA, the CDR3 is TGTGCCTGGATGCGGGGATGGGAAGGCTACACCTTC. The encoded protein is CAWMRGWEGYTF.

As for this clone: The CDR3 does not close with the conserved phenylalanine or tryptophan, likely indicating a read error. The limits of the CDR3 on the DNA are not certain, so only TCRdb's listed CDR3 is given. This chain connects TRBV7-3 to TRBJ1-6; the table assigns TRBD1, which was not confirmed against the DNA. Germline V gene data show CDR1 as SGHTA and CDR2 as FQGTGA. The CDR3 is 11 amino acids long, termini counted. The chain's CDR3 is CASSPDRGAFG.

The chain is built from TRBV3-1 (or the pseudogene TRBV3-2) and TRBJ1-2; the D gene is possibly TRBD1 (5 bases). The CDR3 has 16 amino acids. Germline values: CDR1 LGHDT, CDR2 YNNKEL (reference sequence). Between the trimmed V and J ends, which lost 0 bases and 6 bases, there was a span of 17 bases. This CDR3 reads CASSQDGDRRIDGYTF. For the CDR3, the DNA is TGTGCCAGCAGCCAAGACGGAGACAGAAGAATCGATGGCTACACCTTC.

DNA of the CDR3: TGTGCCAGCAGATACAACAGGGGAAATGGCTACACCTTC. Its translation: CASRYNRGNGYTF. V usage is TRBV12-3 or TRBV12-4 and J usage is TRBJ1-2; 7 bases agree with TRBD1. After removal of 6 bases from V and 6 bases from J, the junction contained 7 bases not matched to a gene. CDR3 length: 13 residues.

V is TRBV27 and J is TRBJ1-1; D possibly corresponds to TRBD1 (5 bases). The CDR3 consists of 15 residues. The germline CDR1 and CDR2 sequences are MNHEY and SMNVEV (reference sequence). V lost 5 bases and J 10 bases, leaving 23 bases between the germline ends. CDR3 sequence: CASSPGGRRAGGAFF. CDR3 nucleotide sequence: TGTGCCAGCAGTCCCGGGGGACGGAGAGCGGGTGGAGCTTTCTTT.

The chain uses TRBV15 and TRBJ2-7; perhaps TRBD2 as D (5 bases). The V end was cut by 1 base, the J end by 2 bases, with 12 bases between. Germline V gene data show CDR1 as LNHNV and CDR2 as YYDKDF (reference sequence). This CDR3 region has 15 residues. The CDR3 DNA reads as TGTGCCACCAGCAGAGGGAGGACCTTAACCTACGAGCAGTACTTC. Its translation: CATSRGRTLTYEQYF.